The 13 T cell receptor beta chains below were found in one sample sequenced in a study of T cell changes during pregnancy in multiple sclerosis. Sequenced by immunoSEQ multiplex PCR; TCRdb stores in-frame clones only, minus some. Among 80,000 to 100,000 clones listed, about nine tenths were seen once. The input for sequencing was peripheral blood, taken in the second trimester of pregnancy. These receptors were collected from a female donor in good health, enrolled as a control in a pregnancy study.

The gene calls are TRBV18 and TRBJ2-3, with TRBD1 matching 8 bases. Germline CDR1 KGHSH, CDR2 LQKENI. V lost 2 bases, J lost 4 bases, and 5 bases stayed unmatched. The CDR3 is 15 residues long. For the CDR3, the DNA is TGTGCCAGCTCACCATCGCAGGGGGCCCCAGATACGCAGTATTTT. The encoded protein is CASSPSQGAPDTQYF.

The rearrangement joins TRBV11-3 to TRBJ2-7, with a weak D call TRBD1 (5 bases). Per the germline V gene, CDR1 is SGHNT and CDR2 is YENEEA. V lost 4 bases to trimming and J lost 0 bases, with 10 bases between them. The CDR3 totals 14 residues. CDR3 in amino acids: CASSSGRASYEQYF. CDR3 bases: TGTGCCAGCAGCTCTGGCAGGGCCTCCTACGAGCAGTACTTC.

The chain recombines TRBV7-8 with TRBJ2-3; no definite D call. V was cut by 5 bases and J by 4 bases, with 13 bases left in between. This CDR3 is built from 14 residues. Germline lookup yields CDR1 SGHVS and CDR2 FQNEAQ. The CDR3, as DNA: TGTGCCAGCAGCCAAGGTGGAGCCGCAGATACGCAGTATTTT. Protein sequence: CASSQGGAADTQYF.

J is TRBJ1-1 and V is TRBV18; maybe TRBD1 (6 bases). The germline gives CDR1 KGHSH, CDR2 LQKENI. Trimming stripped 4 bases from V and 3 bases from J, with 12 bases between. The CDR3 sequence is 14 residues long. CDR3 nucleotide sequence: TGTGCCAGCTCACGCGGGGGGCTCGACACTGAAGCTTTCTTT. This codes for CASSRGGLDTEAFF.

This chain connects TRBV9 to TRBJ2-3; 10 bases fit TRBD2. This CDR3 is 17 amino acids long. V dropped 0 bases and J dropped 5; count of bases not matched to a gene: 9. CDR1 SGDLS and CDR2 YYNGEE come from the germline V gene. CDR3 sequence (DNA): TGTGCCAGCAGCGTAGCGGAAGCGGGGGGGCCAAGAGATACGCAGTATTTT. It codes for CASSVAEAGGPRDTQYF.

The gene calls are TRBV28 and TRBJ1-2, with 12 positions matching TRBD1. The germline CDR1 and CDR2 sequences are MDHEN and SYDVKM. J lost 8 bases, V lost 10 bases, and 8 bases had no gene match. This CDR3 has 13 residues. This CDR3 is CATTRDRGRGYTF. CDR3 sequence (DNA): TGTGCCACCACGCGGGACAGGGGGCGCGGCTACACCTTC.

The V gene is TRBV28, the J gene TRBJ1-2; 7 bases align to TRBD1. V lost 4 bases to trimming and J lost 0 bases; unmatched junction nucleotides: 11. This CDR3 contains 17 residues. Germline CDR1 is MDHEN and CDR2 is SYDVKM. Written as DNA, the CDR3 is TGTGCCAGCAGTTGGGAACGACAGGGCCTAGCTAACTATGGCTACACCTTC. Its translation is CASSWERQGLANYGYTF.

This clone was detected only once. The chain couples TRBV18 to TRBJ1-1; D remains ambiguous. V lost 2 bases and J lost 6, with 10 bases in between. This CDR3 has 13 amino acids. The germline gives CDR1 KGHSH, CDR2 LQKENI. In DNA form, the CDR3 reads TGTGCCAGCTCACCATGGGCAGGCCCTGAAGCTTTCTTT. Protein sequence: CASSPWAGPEAFF.

This sequence joins TRBV7-2 and TRBJ1-1, with TRBD1 matching 7 bases. CDR1 and CDR2 from the germline V gene are SGHTA and FQGNSA. Trimming took 4 bases from V and 3 from J; bases not matched to a gene: 8. The CDR3 runs 15 residues. The CDR3 DNA reads TGTGCCAGCAGCTGGAGACAGGGTAGGGACACTGAAGCTTTCTTT. Translated, it gives CASSWRQGRDTEAFF.

The chain uses TRBV5-4 and TRBJ2-1; 14 positions match TRBD2. CDR3 length: 15 amino acids. The germline V gene has CDR1 SGHNT and CDR2 YYREEE (reference sequence). V shed 4 bases and J 7 bases; nucleotides not matched to a gene: 4. CDR3 DNA sequence: TGTGCCAGCAGCCGGGGACTAGCGGGGGAAAATGAGCAGTTCTTC. This encodes CASSRGLAGENEQFF.

The genes are TRBV27 and TRBJ1-2, with 7 bases aligning to TRBD1. Germline CDR1 and CDR2: MNHEY and SMNVEV (reference sequence). The CDR3 contains 15 residues. The trim removed 6 bases at V and 1 base at J, leaving 8 bases unmatched. In nucleotides, the CDR3 is TGTGCCAGCAGGGGGAGAGACAGGGTTAACTATGGCTACACCTTC. It translates to CASRGRDRVNYGYTF.

This chain links TRBV2 with TRBJ1-2; 7 bases align to TRBD1. Germline V lookup: CDR1 SNHLY, CDR2 FYNNEI. The CDR3 has 11 amino acids. The junction had 2 bases not matched to a gene; V was cut back by 8 bases and J by 5 bases. The CDR3: CASGTAYGYTF. The CDR3 nucleotides read TGTGCCAGCGGGACAGCGTATGGCTACACCTTC.

This chain connects TRBV6-5 to TRBJ2-1; D unresolved. Trimming pared 0 bases from V and 10 bases from J, leaving 7 bases between. The CDR3 runs 12 residues. Germline values: CDR1 MNHEY, CDR2 SVGAGI. The chain's CDR3 is CASSYSLGEQFF. The DNA for the CDR3 is TGTGCCAGCAGTTACTCTCTAGGCGAGCAGTTCTTC.